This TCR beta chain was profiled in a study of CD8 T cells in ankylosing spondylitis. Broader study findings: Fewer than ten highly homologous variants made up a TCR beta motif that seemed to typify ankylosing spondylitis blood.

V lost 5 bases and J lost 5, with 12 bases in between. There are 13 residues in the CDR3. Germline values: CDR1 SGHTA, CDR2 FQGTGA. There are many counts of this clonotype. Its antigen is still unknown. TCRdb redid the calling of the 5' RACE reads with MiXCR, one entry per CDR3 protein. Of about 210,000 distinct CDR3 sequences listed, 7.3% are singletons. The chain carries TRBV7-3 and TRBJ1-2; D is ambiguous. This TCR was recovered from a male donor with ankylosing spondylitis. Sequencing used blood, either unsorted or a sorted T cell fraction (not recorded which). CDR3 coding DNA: TGTGCCAGCAGCCTCCCTGTTATGTATGGCTACACCTTC. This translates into CASSLPVMYGYTF.